This record covers a single T cell receptor beta chain. Its matching antigen is unknown. Method: immunoSEQ multiplex PCR; TCRdb's copy keeps in-frame clones and lacks some. The data show about 73,000 clones, 95% seen once. This CDR3 region has 14 residues. The germline CDR1 and CDR2 sequences are SGDLS and YYNGEE. Between the trimmed V and J ends, which lost 4 bases and 4 bases, there was a span of 12 bases. This specimen comes from a study of cytomegalovirus exposure and HLA in healthy donors. Whole-study results and caveats: Cytomegalovirus-associated status was assigned to approximately 160 TCR beta chains. Specificity of a few CMV-associated chains for CMV antigens was verified in vitro.

The V and J genes are TRBV9 and TRBJ1-3; D is possibly TRBD1 (5 bases). The source is a man aged 18 to 29 in good health and CMV-seronegative. Sequencing used PBMCs. Written as DNA, the CDR3 is TGTGCCAGCAGCCTTCAGGGTTCCGGAAACACCATATATTTT. Translated: CASSLQGSGNTIYF.